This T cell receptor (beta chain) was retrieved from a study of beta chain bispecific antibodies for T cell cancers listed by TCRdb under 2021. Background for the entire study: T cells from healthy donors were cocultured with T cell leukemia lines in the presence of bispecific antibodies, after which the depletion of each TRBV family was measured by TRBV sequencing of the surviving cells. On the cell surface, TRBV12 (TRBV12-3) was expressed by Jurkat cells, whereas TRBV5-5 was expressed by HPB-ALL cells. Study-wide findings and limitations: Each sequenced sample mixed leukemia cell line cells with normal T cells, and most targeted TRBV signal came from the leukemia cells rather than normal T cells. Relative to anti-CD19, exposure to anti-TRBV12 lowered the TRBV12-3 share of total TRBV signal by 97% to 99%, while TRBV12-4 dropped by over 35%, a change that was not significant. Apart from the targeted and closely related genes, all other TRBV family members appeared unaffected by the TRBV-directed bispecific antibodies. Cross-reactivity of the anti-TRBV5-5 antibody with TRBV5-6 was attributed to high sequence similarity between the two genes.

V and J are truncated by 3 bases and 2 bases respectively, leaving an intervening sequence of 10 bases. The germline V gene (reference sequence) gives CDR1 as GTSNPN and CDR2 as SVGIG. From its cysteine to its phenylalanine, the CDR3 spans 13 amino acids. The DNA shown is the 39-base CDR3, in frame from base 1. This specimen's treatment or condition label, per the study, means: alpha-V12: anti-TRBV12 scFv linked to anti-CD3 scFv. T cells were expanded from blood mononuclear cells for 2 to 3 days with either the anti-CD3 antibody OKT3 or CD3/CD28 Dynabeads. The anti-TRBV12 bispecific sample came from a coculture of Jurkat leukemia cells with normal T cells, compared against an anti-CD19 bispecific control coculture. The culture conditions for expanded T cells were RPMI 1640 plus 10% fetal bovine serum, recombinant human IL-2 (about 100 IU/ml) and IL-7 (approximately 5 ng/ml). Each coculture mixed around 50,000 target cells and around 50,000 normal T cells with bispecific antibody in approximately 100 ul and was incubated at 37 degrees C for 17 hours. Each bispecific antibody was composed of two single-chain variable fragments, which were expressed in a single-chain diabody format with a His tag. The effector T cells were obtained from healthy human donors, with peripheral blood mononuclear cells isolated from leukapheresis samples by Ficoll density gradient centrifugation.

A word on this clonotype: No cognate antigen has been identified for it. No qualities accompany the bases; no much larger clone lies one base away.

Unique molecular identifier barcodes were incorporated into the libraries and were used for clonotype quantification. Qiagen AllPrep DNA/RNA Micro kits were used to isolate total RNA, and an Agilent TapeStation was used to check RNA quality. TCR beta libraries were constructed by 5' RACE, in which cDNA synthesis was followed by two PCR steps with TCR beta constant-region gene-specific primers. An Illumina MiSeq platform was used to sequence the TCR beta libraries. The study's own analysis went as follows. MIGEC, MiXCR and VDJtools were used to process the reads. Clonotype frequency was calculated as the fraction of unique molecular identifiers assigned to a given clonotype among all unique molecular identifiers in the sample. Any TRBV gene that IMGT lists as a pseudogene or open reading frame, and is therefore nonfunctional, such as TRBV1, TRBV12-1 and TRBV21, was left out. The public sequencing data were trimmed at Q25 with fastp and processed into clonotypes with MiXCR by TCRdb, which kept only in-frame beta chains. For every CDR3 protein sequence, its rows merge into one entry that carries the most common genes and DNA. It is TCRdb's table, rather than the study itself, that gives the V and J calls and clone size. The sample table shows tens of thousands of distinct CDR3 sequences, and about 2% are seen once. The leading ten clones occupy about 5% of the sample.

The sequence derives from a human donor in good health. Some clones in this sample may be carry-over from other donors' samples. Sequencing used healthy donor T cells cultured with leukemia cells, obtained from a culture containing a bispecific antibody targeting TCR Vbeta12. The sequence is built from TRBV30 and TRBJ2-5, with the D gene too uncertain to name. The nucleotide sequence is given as TGTGCCTGGAGCGGCCCGCGACAAGAGACCCAGTACTTC. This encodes CAWSGPRQETQYF.